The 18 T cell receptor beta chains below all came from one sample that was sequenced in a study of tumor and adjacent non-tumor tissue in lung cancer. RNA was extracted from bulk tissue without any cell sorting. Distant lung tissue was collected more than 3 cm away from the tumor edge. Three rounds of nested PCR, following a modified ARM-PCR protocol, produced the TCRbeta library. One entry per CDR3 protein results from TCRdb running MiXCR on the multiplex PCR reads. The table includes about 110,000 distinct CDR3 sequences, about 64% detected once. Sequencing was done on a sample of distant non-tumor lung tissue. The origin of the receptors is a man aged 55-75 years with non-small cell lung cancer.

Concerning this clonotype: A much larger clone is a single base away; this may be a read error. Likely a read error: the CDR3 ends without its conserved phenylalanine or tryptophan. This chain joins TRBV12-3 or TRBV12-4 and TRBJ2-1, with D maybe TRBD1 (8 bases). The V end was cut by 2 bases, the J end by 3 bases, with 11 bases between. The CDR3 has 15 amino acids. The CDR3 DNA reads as TGTGCCAGCAGTTTAACAGGGGGGGTCTACAATGAGCAGTTCCTC. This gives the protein CASSLTGGVYNEQFL.

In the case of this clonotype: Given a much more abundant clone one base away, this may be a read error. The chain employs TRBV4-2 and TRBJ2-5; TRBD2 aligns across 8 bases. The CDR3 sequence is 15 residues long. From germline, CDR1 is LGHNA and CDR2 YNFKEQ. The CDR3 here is CASGQDPLAGETQYF. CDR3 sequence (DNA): TGTGCCAGCGGCCAAGACCCCCTAGCGGGAGAGACCCAGTACTTC.

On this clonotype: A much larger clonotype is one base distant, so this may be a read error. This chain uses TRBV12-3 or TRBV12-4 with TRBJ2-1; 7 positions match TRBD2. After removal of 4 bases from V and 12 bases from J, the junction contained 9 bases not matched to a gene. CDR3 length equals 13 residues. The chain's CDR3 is CASSSGLIGGQFF. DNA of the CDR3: TGTGCCAGCAGTTCGGGACTAATCGGTGGGCAGTTCTTC.

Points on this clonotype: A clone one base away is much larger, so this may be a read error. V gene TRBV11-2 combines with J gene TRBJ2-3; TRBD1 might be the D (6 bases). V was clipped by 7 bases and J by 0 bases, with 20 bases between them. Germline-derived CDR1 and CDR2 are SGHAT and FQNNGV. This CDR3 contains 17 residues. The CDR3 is CASIFRTGGGSTDTQYF. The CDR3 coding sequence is TGTGCCAGCATCTTTCGCACTGGGGGCGGGAGCACAGATACGCAGTATTTT.

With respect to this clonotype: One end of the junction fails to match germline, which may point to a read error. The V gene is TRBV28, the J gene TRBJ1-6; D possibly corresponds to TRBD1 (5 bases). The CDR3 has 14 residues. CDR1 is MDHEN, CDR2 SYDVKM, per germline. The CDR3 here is CDSSSTLQGLALHF. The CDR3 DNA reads TGTGACAGCAGTTCCACACTTCAGGGTCTGGCCCTCCACTTT.

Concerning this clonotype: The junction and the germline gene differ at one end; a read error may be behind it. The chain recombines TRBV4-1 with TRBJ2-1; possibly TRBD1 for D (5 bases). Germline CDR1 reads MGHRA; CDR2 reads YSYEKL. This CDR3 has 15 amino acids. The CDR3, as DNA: TGCGTCAGCAGCCAGGGTGACGGCTCCTACAATGAGCAGTTCTTC. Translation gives CVSSQGDGSYNEQFF.

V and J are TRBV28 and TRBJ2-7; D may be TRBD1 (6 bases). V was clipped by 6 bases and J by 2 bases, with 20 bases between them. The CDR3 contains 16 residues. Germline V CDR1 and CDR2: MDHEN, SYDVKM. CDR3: CASSVIGGAATYEQYF. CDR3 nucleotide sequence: TGTGCCAGCAGCGTAATTGGGGGCGCGGCAACCTACGAGCAGTACTTC.

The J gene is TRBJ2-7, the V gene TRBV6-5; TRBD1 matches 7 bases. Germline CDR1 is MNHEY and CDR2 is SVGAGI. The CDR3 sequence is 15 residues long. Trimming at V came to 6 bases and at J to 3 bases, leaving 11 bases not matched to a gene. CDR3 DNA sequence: TGTGCCAGCAGGTTCAAGGGGGCTAGTCTCTACGAGCAGTACTTC. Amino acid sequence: CASRFKGASLYEQYF.

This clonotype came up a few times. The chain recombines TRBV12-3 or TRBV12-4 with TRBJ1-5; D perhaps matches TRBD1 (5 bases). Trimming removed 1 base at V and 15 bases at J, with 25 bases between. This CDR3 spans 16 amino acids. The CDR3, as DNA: TGTGCCAGCAGTTTAGGAAGGGGCAGTAGCAATCAGGCCCCGCATTTT. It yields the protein CASSLGRGSSNQAPHF.

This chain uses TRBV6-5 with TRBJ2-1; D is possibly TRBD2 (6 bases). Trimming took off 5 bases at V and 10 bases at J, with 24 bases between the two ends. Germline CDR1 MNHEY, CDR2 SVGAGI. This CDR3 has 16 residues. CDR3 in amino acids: CASSSYQGLQEDEQFF. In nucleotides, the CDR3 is TGTGCCAGCAGTAGTTACCAGGGACTCCAAGAGGACGAGCAGTTCTTC.

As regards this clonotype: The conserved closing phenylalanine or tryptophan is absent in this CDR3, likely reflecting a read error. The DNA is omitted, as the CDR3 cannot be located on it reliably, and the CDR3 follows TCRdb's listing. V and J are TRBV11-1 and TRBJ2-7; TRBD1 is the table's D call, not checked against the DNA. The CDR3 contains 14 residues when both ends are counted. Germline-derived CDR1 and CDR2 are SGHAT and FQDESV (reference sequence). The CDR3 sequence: CASSIPGGAYELYL.

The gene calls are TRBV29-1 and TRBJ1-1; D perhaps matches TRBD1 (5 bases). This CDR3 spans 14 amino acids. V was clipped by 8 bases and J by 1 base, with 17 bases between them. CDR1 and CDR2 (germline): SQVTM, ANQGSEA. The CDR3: CSFKGLSPNTEAFF. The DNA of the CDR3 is TGCAGCTTTAAGGGACTCTCGCCGAACACTGAAGCTTTCTTT.

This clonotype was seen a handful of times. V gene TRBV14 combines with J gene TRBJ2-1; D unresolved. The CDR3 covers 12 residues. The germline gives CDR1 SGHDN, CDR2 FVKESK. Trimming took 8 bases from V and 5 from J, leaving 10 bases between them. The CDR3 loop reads CASSNLNNEQFF. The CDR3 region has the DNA TGTGCCAGCTCCAACTTAAACAATGAGCAGTTCTTC.

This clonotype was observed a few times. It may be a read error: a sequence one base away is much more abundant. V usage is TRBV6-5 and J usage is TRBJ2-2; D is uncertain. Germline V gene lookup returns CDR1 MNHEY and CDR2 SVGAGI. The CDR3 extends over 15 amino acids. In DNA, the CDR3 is TGTGCCAGCGGTTACCGTATGGGCGACACCGGGGAGCTGTTTTTT. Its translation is CASGYRMGDTGELFF.

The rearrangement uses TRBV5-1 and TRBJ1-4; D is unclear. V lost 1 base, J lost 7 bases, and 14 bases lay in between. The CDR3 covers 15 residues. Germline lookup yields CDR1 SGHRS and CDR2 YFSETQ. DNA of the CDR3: TGCGCCAGCAGCTTGCTGGGCACGGGAGGTGAAAAACTGTTTTTT. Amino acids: CASSLLGTGGEKLFF.

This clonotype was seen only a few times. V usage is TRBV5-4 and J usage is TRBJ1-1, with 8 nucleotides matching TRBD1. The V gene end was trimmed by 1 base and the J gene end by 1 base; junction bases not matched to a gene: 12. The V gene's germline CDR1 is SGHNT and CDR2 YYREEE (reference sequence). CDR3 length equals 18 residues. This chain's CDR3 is CASSLQRGGQVGNTEAFF. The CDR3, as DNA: TGTGCCAGCAGCTTGCAAAGGGGGGGACAGGTTGGGAACACTGAAGCTTTCTTT.

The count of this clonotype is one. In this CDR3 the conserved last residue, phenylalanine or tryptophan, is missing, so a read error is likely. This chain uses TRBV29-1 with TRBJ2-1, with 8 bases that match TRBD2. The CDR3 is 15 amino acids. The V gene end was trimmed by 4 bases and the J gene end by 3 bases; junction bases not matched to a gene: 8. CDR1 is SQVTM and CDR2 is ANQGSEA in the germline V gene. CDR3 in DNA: TGCAGCGTTGGAAGCGCGGGAGGCTACTACAATGAGCAGTTCTCC. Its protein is CSVGSAGGYYNEQFS.

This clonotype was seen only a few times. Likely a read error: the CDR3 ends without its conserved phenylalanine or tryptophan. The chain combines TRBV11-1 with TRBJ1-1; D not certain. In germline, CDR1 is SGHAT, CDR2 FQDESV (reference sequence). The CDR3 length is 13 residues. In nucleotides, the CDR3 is TGTGTCAGCAGCTCGCCACCAAGGGCTGAAGCTTTCTCT. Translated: CVSSSPPRAEAFS.